The 17 T cell receptor beta chains below come from one sample, sequenced in a study of blood T cell repertoires in COVID-19. Profiling relied on immunoSEQ multiplex PCR, and the TCRdb table lists in-frame clones only, not all of them. Counted here are 85,000 or so clones, roughly 88% occurring once; the ten biggest clones make up around 26%. Source material: peripheral blood. The origin of the receptors is a man aged 45 to 65 with active or convalescent COVID-19.

The V call is TRBV28, the J call TRBJ1-6, with a weak D call TRBD1 (5 bases). CDR3 size: 16 residues. Trimming cost V 2 bases and J 4 bases, with 12 bases left between them. CDR1 and CDR2 from the germline V gene are MDHEN and SYDVKM. The DNA of the CDR3 is TGTGCCAGCAGTTTAAAGGGGCCAATTTATAATTCACCCCTCCACTTT. Translating gives CASSLKGPIYNSPLHF.

The V and J genes are TRBV7-2 and TRBJ1-6, with D unclear. The germline V gene has CDR1 SGHTA and CDR2 FQGNSA. Trimming took 5 bases from V and 9 from J, leaving 14 bases between them. The CDR3 contains 14 residues. The CDR3 here is CASSPKWSSSPLHF. The CDR3, as DNA: TGTGCCAGCAGCCCTAAGTGGAGTTCTTCACCCCTCCACTTT.

The rearrangement joins TRBV5-1 to TRBJ2-5; 7 bases align to TRBD1. Per germline, CDR1 SGHRS and CDR2 YFSETQ. The CDR3 has 17 residues. V lost 0 bases and J lost 1; bases outside the gene matches: 9. CDR3 in amino acids: CASSLVPQGTAQETQYF. The CDR3 DNA sequence: TGCGCCAGCAGCTTGGTCCCTCAAGGGACAGCCCAAGAGACCCAGTACTTC.

This clone was counted only a few times. The V gene is TRBV19, the J gene TRBJ1-2, with D unclear. With 5 bases removed from V and 0 bases from J, the gap between germline ends came to 4 bases. Germline V gene lookup returns CDR1 LNHDA and CDR2 SQIVND (reference sequence). The CDR3 is 12 amino acids. CDR3 nucleotides: TGTGCCAGTAGTCGGTCTAACTATGGCTACACCTTC. Translation gives CASSRSNYGYTF.

The chain is built from TRBV9 and TRBJ2-2; unclear D gene. Trimming left V 4 bases short and J 7 bases short, with 8 bases between. The CDR3 has 12 amino acids. From germline, CDR1 is SGDLS and CDR2 YYNGEE. In nucleotides, the CDR3 is TGTGCCAGCAGCTCAACTCTCGGGGAGCTGTTTTTT. This translates into CASSSTLGELFF.

The chain recombines TRBV5-4 with TRBJ2-2; 11 bases agree with TRBD2. Germline assignment: CDR1 SGHNT and CDR2 YYREEE (reference sequence). CDR3 length: 14 amino acids. The J segment lost 6 bases and the V segment lost 3 bases, leaving 1 base of the junction unmatched. CDR3 in DNA: TGTGCCAGCAGCTCGGGACTAGCGGCCGGGGAGCTGTTTTTT. Protein: CASSSGLAAGELFF.

The chain employs TRBV15 and TRBJ2-3; D gene unclear. Germline CDR1 and CDR2: LNHNV and YYDKDF (reference sequence). This CDR3 comprises 15 residues. Trimming left V 3 bases short and J 4 bases short, with 14 bases between. The CDR3 coding sequence is TGTGCCACCAGCAGCCCCGCGACAATTTCAGATACGCAGTATTTT. It translates to CATSSPATISDTQYF.

The rearrangement links TRBV7-2 to TRBJ1-2; 12 nucleotides line up with TRBD1. This CDR3 is built from 15 residues. CDR1 SGHTA and CDR2 FQGNSA come from the germline V gene. V gave up 2 bases and J gave up 13 bases; unmatched junction bases: 11. The CDR3 nucleotides read TGTGCCAGCAGCTTAAATCGAATGGGACAGGGGGCTATCACCTTC. This sequence encodes CASSLNRMGQGAITF.

This clone has a handful of counts. V is TRBV4-3 and J is TRBJ1-2; 9 bases agree with TRBD1. In germline, CDR1 is LGHNA, CDR2 YSLEER. V trimming: 0 bases; J trimming: 7 bases; junction bases outside the gene matches: 15. CDR3 length: 18 residues. The CDR3 DNA is TGCGCCAGCAGCCAAGATACTCGAAACCGGGACAGGGTCTCTGGCTACACCTTC. This gives the protein CASSQDTRNRDRVSGYTF.

The chain links TRBV7-2 to TRBJ1-4, with D possibly matching TRBD1 (6 bases). Germline CDR1 SGHTA, CDR2 FQGNSA. Trimming left V 4 bases short and J 8 bases short, with 14 bases between. The CDR3 runs 14 residues. The CDR3 DNA reads TGTGCCAGCAGCTCCCAGGGGCGTATAGAAAAACTGTTTTTT. As protein: CASSSQGRIEKLFF.

V gene TRBV19 combines with J gene TRBJ2-1; D perhaps matches TRBD2 (6 bases). The CDR3 length is 15 residues. Looked up from germline, CDR1 is LNHDA and CDR2 is SQIVND (reference sequence). Trimming cost V 1 base and J 3 bases, with 10 bases left between them. In DNA form, the CDR3 reads TGTGCCAGTAGTATAGCGGGCGGGATCTACAATGAGCAGTTCTTC. Translated: CASSIAGGIYNEQFF.

The chain employs TRBV29-1 and TRBJ1-1; 12 nucleotides agree with TRBD1. Germline CDR1 and CDR2: SQVTM and ANQGSEA. The CDR3 has 15 residues. V was clipped by 7 bases and J by 0 bases; unmatched bases: 6. The CDR3 sequence: CSGRDRGRVNTEAFF. CDR3 nucleotide sequence: TGCAGCGGACGGGACAGGGGGCGCGTGAACACTGAAGCTTTCTTT.

The DNA of the CDR3 is TGTGCCGGATGTAGCGGGGGGCGGAGGGGTTACTACGAGCAGTACTTC. As protein: CAGCSGGRRGYYEQYF. This sequence joins TRBV25-1 and TRBJ2-7; 10 nucleotides align to TRBD2. Looked up from germline, CDR1 is MGHDK and CDR2 is SYGVNS. J gave up 3 bases and V 11 bases, and 16 bases lay outside the gene matches. The CDR3 has 16 residues.

This chain joins TRBV9 and TRBJ2-2, with 7 positions matching TRBD1. Germline assignment: CDR1 SGDLS and CDR2 YYNGEE. With 4 bases clipped from V and 3 bases from J, the junction kept 9 bases outside the gene matches. This CDR3 comprises 16 residues. Here the CDR3 reads CASSPHPDRYTGELFF. CDR3 bases: TGTGCCAGCAGCCCACATCCGGACAGGTACACCGGGGAGCTGTTTTTT.

This clone was picked up a small number of times. This same CDR3 is encoded by further DNA sequences in the sample. The rearrangement links TRBV28 to TRBJ2-7; maybe TRBD2 (5 bases). Germline-derived CDR1 and CDR2 are MDHEN and SYDVKM. V lost 5 bases and J lost 2, with 10 bases in between. The CDR3 has 13 amino acids. CDR3 DNA sequence: TGTGCCAGCAGTCCGACCGGGACCTACGAGCAGTACTTC. Its protein product is CASSPTGTYEQYF.

The J gene is TRBJ2-1, the V gene TRBV7-7; D may be TRBD1 (5 bases). This CDR3 is built from 13 residues. Trimming left V 1 base short and J 7 bases short, with 8 bases between. Germline V gene data show CDR1 as SSHAT and CDR2 as FNYEAQ (reference sequence). The CDR3 sequence is CASSLGRENEQFF. For the CDR3, the DNA is TGTGCCAGCAGCTTAGGCAGGGAAAATGAGCAGTTCTTC.

The gene calls are TRBV7-6 and TRBJ2-5, with a tentative D call TRBD2 (7 bases). V gave up 5 bases and J gave up 4 bases, with 17 bases separating them. The germline gives CDR1 SGHVS, CDR2 FNYEAQ. The CDR3 extends over 15 amino acids. The CDR3 DNA is TGTGCCAGCAGCCTACCTGTGGGGGGGCCAGAGACCCAGTACTTC. Encoded protein: CASSLPVGGPETQYF.